This T cell receptor (beta chain) stems from a study of blood T cells in healthy people across ages. Alongside a J-beta primer mix, a sample-barcoded 5' primer served in a second PCR lasting about 7 to 12 cycles. Researchers report that a template-switch adaptor with 12 random nucleotides tagged each cDNA molecule. MiXCR, run by TCRdb on the 5' RACE reads, gives a single entry per CDR3 protein. The table has approximately 2,000,000 distinct CDR3 sequences, about two fifths seen once. With 0 bases removed from V and 8 bases from J, the gap between germline ends came to 15 bases. There are 15 residues in the CDR3. Germline V gives CDR1 PRHDT, CDR2 FYEKMQ (reference sequence). Only a few counts were recorded for this clonotype.

The receptor's source is a human donor in good health. What was sequenced was blood. The chain has TRBV13 and TRBJ2-3; a possible D gene is TRBD1 (5 bases). For the CDR3, the DNA is TGTGCCAGCAGCTTAGGCATTCAGGGCTCAGGTACGCAGTATTTT. It specifies CASSLGIQGSGTQYF.